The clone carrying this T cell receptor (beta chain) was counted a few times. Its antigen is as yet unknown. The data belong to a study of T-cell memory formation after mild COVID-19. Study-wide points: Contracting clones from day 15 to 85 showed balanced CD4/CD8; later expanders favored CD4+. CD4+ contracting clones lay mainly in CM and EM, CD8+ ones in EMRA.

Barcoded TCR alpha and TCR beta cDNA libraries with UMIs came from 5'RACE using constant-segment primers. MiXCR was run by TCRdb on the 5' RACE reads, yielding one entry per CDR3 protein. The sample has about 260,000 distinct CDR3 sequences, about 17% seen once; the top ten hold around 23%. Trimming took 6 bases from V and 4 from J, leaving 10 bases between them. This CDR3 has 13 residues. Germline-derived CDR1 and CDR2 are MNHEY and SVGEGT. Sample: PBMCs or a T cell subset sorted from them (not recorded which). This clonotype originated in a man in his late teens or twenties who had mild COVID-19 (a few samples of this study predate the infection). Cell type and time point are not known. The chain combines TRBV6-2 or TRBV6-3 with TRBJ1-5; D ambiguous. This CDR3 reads CASRFAGNQPQHF. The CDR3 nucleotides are TGTGCCAGCAGATTTGCGGGAAATCAGCCCCAGCATTTT.